Described below is a single T cell receptor (beta chain) sequence and its context. These data come from a study of cytomegalovirus exposure and HLA in healthy donors. V lost 1 base, J lost 7 bases, and 7 bases stayed unmatched. This CDR3 has 15 residues. CDR1 MGHRA and CDR2 YSYEKL come from the germline V gene. Primers for the PCR totalled 60 Vbeta and 13 Jbeta. Profiled with immunoSEQ multiplex PCR; TCRdb holds only in-frame clones, not every one. The record lists about 39,000 clones, of which the ten most abundant hold 3.5% to 4%. The material sequenced was PBMCs. The chain carries TRBV4-1 and TRBJ1-2; 9 bases align to TRBD1. This clonotype was obtained from a male donor in good health and CMV-seronegative. The CDR3 here is CASSQVGRDRAGYTF. CDR3 nucleotides: TGCGCCAGCAGCCAAGTCGGCCGGGACAGGGCTGGCTACACCTTC.